Here is one TCR beta chain with its context. Its specificity is unknown. This probably arose from a read error, given a far larger clone one base away. Arm-PCR of CDR3 regions and iRepertoire HTBI primers were used to build TCR beta libraries. TCRdb passed the multiplex PCR reads through MiXCR, listing each CDR3 protein once. The table has 450,000 to 650,000 distinct CDR3 sequences, around 15% seen once. With 5 bases removed from V and 11 bases from J, the gap between germline ends came to 21 bases. This CDR3 region has 14 residues. The germline CDR1 and CDR2 sequences are MRHNA and SNTAGT. The record originates from a study of regulatory T cells in long-lasting Graves disease. The study, taken as a whole, reports: Favored gene segments in persistent disease were TRBV28, TRBJ1-2 and TRBJ2-5.

As to time point: newly diagnosed GD, antithyroid drugs for less than 3 months. PBMC RNA was the source of the TCR library. An endocrinology department located in Xi'an, China, was where the patients came from. The same sample was also used in a study of T cells in Graves' hyperthyroidism and ophthalmopathy. Turning to that study: Patients were excluded because of uncontrolled infection, other autoimmune disease, pregnancy or lactation. HTBI primers were the set used in a first-round RT-PCR of the TCR CDR3.

The material sequenced was peripheral blood mononuclear cells (PBMCs), taken at new diagnosis, from a patient treated with antithyroid drugs. V usage is TRBV6-4 and J usage is TRBJ2-5, with D possibly being TRBD1 or TRBD2 (5 bases each). The TCR originated in a woman aged 35 to 60 with Graves disease. The CDR3 DNA is TGTGCCAGCAGTTCCGGGACGGACAACAATGAGCAGTACTTC. This sequence encodes CASSSGTDNNEQYF.